This entry concerns a single T cell receptor (beta chain). Its antigen is unidentified. Losses at the gene ends were 4 bases for V and 13 bases for J; bases not matched to a gene: 8. Per the germline V gene, CDR1 is SGHRS and CDR2 is YFSETQ. The CDR3 has 12 residues. The sample is drawn from a study of CD8 T cell repertoires and HIV-1 epitope variants. Study at large: Control wells had CMV/EBV/flu peptides, negative Ebola AY9, or no peptide. Autologous T cell-negative cells served as antigen-presenting cells in equal numbers. Cultures ran 10 days, with IL-2, IL-7 and IL-15 added on days 3 and 7.

Profiling relied on immunoSEQ multiplex PCR, and the TCRdb table lists in-frame clones only, not all of them. The sample has 1,000 to 1,300 clones, about 75% seen once. The source of this sequence is a male donor with HIV. Material for sequencing was cultured CD8+ T cells derived from PBMCs. The chain carries TRBV5-1 and TRBJ2-7, with 10 bases identical to TRBD2. CDR3 coding DNA: TGCGCCAGCAGCCCCGGACTAGCGGAGAAATACTTC. Translated, it gives CASSPGLAEKYF.